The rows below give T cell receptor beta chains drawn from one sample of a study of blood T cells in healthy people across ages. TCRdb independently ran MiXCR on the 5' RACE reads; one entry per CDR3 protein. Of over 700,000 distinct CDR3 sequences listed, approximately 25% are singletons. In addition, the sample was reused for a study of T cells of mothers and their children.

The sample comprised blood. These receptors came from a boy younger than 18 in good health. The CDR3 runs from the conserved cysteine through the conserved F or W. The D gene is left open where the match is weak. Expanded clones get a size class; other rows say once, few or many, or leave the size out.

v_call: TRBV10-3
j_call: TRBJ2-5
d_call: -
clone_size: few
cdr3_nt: TGTGCCATCAGTGTGTCCGGGACTCAAGAGACCCAGTACTTC
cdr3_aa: CAISVSGTQETQYF

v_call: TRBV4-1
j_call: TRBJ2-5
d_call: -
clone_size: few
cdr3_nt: TGCGCCAGCAGCCAACCCGAACAAAACTCGGCGGCCCAGTACTTC
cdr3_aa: CASSQPEQNSAAQYF

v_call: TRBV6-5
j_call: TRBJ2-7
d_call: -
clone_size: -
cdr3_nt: TGTGCCAGCAGACCAGGGACCCCCGGGCCCTACGAGCAGTACTTC
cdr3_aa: CASRPGTPGPYEQYF

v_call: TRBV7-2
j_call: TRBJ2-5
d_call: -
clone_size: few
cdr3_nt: TGTGCCAGCAGCCCTATGACCGAGACCCAGTACTTC
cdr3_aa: CASSPMTETQYF

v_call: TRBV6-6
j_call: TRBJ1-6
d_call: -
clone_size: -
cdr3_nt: TGTGCCAGCACGTTGGGGGCAAGGGGTTCACCCCTCCACTTT
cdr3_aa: CASTLGARGSPLHF

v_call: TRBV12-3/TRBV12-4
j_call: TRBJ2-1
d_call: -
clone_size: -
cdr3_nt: TGTGCCAGCAGTTCCTCGGGGCAGTTCTTC
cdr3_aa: CASSSSGQFF

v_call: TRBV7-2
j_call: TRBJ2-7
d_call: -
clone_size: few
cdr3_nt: TGTGCCAGCAGCTTAGAACTCCGCTACGAGCAGTACTTC
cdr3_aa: CASSLELRYEQYF

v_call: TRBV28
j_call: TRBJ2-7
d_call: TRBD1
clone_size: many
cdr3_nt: TGTGCCAGCAGTGTTCCGGGACAGGGGGTCAACGAGCAGTACTTC
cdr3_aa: CASSVPGQGVNEQYF

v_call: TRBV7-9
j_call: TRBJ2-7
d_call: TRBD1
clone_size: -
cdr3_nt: TGTACCAGCAGCCACACAGGGGGCTTCACCTACGAGCAGTACTTC
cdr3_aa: CTSSHTGGFTYEQYF

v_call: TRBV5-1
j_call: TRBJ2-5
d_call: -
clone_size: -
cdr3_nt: TGCGCCAGCAGCTGGACGGGTCTGGAGACCCAGTACTTC
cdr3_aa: CASSWTGLETQYF

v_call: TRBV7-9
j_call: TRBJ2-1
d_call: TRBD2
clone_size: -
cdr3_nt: TGTGCCAGCAGTCACCTAGCGGGGGGACACGACAATGAGCAGTTCTTC
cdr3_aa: CASSHLAGGHDNEQFF

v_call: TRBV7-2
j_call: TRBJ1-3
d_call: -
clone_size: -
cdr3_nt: TGTGCCAGCAGCTTAGTCACGAACTCTGGAAACACCATATATTTT
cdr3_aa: CASSLVTNSGNTIYF

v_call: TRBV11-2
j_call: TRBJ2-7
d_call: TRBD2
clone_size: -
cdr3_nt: TGTGCCAGCAGCCTACCGAGCGGGAGTGCCACCTACGAGCAGTACTTC
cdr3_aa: CASSLPSGSATYEQYF

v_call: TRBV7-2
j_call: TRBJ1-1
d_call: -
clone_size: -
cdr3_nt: TGTGCCAGCAGGTTAAGGTCGGGCACTGAAGCTTTCTTT
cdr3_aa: CASRLRSGTEAFF

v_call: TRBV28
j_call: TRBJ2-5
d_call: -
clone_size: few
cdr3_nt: TGTGCCAGCAGTCGACTCGAGACCCAGTACTTC
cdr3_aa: CASSRLETQYF

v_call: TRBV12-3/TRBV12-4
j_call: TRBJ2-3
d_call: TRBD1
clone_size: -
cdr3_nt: TGTGCCAGCAGGGGACAGGTGAAGGGCACAGATACGCAGTATTTT
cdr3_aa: CASRGQVKGTDTQYF

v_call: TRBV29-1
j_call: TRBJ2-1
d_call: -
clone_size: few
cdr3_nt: TGCAGCGTTGCTCGGGGGCAGAATGAGCAGTTCTTC
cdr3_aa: CSVARGQNEQFF

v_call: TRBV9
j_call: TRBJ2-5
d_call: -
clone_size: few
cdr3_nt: TGTGCCAGCAGCGTAGGTGGGGGCTGGGAGACCCAGTACTTC
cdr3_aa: CASSVGGGWETQYF

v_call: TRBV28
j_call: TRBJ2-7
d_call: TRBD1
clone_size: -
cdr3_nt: TGTGCCAGCAGTTCCCTCCGACAGGGCTCCTACGAGCAGTACTTC
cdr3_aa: CASSSLRQGSYEQYF

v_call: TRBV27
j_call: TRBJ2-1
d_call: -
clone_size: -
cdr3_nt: TGTGCCAGCAGTTTACCCGGGAGCTATGAGCAGTTCTTC
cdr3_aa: CASSLPGSYEQFF

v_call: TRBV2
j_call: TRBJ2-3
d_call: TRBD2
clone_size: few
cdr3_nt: TGTGCCAGCGTTGAGGGAGGGGGCACAGATACGCAGTATTTT
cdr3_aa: CASVEGGGTDTQYF

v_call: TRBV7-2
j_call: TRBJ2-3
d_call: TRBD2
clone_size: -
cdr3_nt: TGTGCCAGCAACCCAACTAGCGGGGGGGCAGATACGCAGTATTTT
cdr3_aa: CASNPTSGGADTQYF

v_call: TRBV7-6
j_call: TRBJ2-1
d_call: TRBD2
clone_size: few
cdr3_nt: TGTGCCAGCAGCTTAGTTTTACCAGCGGGAGAGGATGAGCAGTTCTTC
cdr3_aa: CASSLVLPAGEDEQFF

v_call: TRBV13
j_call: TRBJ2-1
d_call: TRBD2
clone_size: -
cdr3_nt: TGTGCCAGCAGCTTTCCGGGGGGTCCCTACAATGAGCAGTTCTTC
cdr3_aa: CASSFPGGPYNEQFF

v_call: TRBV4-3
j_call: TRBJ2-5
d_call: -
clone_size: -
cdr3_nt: TGCGCCAGCAGCCAAGATCAGGGTTTAAGTGGGACCCAGTACTTC
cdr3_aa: CASSQDQGLSGTQYF

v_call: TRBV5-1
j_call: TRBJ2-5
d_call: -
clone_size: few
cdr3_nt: TGCGCCAGCAGCGAACTGACGGCCACGGCAGAGACCCAGTACTTC
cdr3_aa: CASSELTATAETQYF

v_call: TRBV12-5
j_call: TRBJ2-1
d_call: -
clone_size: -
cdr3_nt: TGTGCTAGTGGATTTATGGCAGATCTTTACAATGAGCAGTTCTTC
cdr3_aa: CASGFMADLYNEQFF

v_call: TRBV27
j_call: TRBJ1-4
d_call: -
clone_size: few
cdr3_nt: TGTGCCAGCAGTTTCCAGGGCCCCGCAACTAATGAAAAACTGTTTTTT
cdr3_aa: CASSFQGPATNEKLFF

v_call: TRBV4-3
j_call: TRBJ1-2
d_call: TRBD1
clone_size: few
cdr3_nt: TGCGCCAGCAGCCAAGGAAGGACAGGGGTGGGCTATGGCTACACCTTC
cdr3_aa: CASSQGRTGVGYGYTF

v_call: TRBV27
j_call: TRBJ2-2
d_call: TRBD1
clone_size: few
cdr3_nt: TGTGCCAGCACAGAGACAGGGTTCACCGGGGAGCTGTTTTTT
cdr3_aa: CASTETGFTGELFF

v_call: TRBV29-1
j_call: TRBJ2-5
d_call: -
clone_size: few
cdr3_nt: TGCAGCGTTGGCCCGACAGCCCAAGAGACCCAGTACTTC
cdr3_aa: CSVGPTAQETQYF

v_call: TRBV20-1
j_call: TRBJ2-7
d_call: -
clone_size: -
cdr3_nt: TGCAGTGCTACTTCCCGGGGAGCCCGAACCGGTTCCTACGAGCAGTACTTC
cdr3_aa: CSATSRGARTGSYEQYF

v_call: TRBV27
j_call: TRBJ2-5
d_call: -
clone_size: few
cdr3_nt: TGTGCCAGCAGTTTAGCAGGGCCACCTCAAGAGACCCAGTACTTC
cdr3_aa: CASSLAGPPQETQYF

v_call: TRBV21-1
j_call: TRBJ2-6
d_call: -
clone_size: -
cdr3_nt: TGTGCCAGCAGCAGTTTTGTACGACTCTCTGGGGCCAACGTCCTGACTTTC
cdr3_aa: CASSSFVRLSGANVLTF

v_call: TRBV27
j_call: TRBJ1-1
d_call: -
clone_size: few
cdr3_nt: TGTGCCAGCAGCACAGGGTTAGAAGCTTTCTTT
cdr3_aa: CASSTGLEAFF

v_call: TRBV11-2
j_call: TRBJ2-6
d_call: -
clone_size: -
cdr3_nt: TGTGCCAGCAGCTTAGATGGTGGGGCCAACGTCCTGACTTTC
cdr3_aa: CASSLDGGANVLTF

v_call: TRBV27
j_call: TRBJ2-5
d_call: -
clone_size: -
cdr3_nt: TGTGCCAGCAGTTTTCTGCGGGGCCACTCCAAAGAGACCCAGTACTTC
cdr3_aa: CASSFLRGHSKETQYF

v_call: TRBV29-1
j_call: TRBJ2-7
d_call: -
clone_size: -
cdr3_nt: TGCAGCGTTCCTGCGGGAACCGTTTACAACGAGCAGTACTTC
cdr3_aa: CSVPAGTVYNEQYF

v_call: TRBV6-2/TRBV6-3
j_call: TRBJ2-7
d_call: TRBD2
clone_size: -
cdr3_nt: TGTGCCAGCAGTTACACTAGCGGGGGGTTCGGCGAGCAGTACTTC
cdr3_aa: CASSYTSGGFGEQYF

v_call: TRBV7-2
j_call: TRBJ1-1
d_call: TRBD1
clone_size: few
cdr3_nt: TGTGCCAGCAGCTTCAACAGGGGGCTAGACGGGGCTTTCTTT
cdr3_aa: CASSFNRGLDGAFF

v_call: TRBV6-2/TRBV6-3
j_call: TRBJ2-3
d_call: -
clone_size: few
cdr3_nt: TGTGCCAGCAGTTACTCGCGGCCACGCACAGATACGCAGTATTTT
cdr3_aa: CASSYSRPRTDTQYF

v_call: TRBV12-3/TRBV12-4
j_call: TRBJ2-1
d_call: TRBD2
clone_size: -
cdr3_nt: TGTGCCAGCAGGGGCGGGAGGGCCCTGAATGAGCAGTTCTTC
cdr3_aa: CASRGGRALNEQFF

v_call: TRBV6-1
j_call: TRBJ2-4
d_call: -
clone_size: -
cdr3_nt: TGTGCCAGCGTCGGCGATATAGCCAAAAACATTCAGTACTTC
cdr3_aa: CASVGDIAKNIQYF

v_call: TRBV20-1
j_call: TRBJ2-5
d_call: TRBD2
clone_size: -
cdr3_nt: TGCAGTGCTAGAGCGGGGCGGGAGGGCCTTCTGTTCTTC
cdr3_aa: CSARAGREGLLFF

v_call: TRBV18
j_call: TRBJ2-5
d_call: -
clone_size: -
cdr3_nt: TGTGCCAGCCACGGCGCGAGTAAAGAGACCCAGTACTTC
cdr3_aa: CASHGASKETQYF

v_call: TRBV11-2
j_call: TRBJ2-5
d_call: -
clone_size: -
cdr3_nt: TGTGCCAGCAGCTCGCGGCCGAGCAGAGAGACCCAGTACTTC
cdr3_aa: CASSSRPSRETQYF

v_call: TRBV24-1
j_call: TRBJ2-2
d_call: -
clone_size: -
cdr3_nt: TGTGCCACCAGCCACAGGGCAGTGAACACCGGGGAGCTGTTTTTT
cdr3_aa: CATSHRAVNTGELFF

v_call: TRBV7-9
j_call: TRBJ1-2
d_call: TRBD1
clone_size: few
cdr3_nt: TGTGCCAGCAGCTTAGGACGACAGGGTCTGCTGAATGGCTACACCTTC
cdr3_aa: CASSLGRQGLLNGYTF

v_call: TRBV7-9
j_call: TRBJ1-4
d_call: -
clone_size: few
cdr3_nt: TGTGCCAGCAGCTTAGAAGCCCGGAAACTGTTTTTT
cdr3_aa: CASSLEARKLFF

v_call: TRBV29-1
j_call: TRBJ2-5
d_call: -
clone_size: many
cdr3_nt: TGCAGCCAGGTTCAAGGACAAGAGACCCAGTACTTC
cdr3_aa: CSQVQGQETQYF

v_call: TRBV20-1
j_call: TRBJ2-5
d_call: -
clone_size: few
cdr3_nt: TGCAGTGCTAGAGATCTTAGGGGGAAGAAGGAGACCCAGTACTTC
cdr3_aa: CSARDLRGKKETQYF

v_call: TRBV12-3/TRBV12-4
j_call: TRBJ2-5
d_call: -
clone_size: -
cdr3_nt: TGTGCCAGCAGGACGCTCGGGGCGGCCTACCAAGAGACCCAGTACTTC
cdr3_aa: CASRTLGAAYQETQYF

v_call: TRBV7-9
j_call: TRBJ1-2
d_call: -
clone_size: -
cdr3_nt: TGTGCCAGCAGCTTAGGGACCGTCGGACTCCCGCTTAACTATGGCTACACCTTC
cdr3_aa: CASSLGTVGLPLNYGYTF

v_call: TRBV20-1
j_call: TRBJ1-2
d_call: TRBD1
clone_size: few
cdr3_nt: TGCAGTGCTAGAGAGGCCCCCGGGACAGGCGGAGGCTACACCTTC
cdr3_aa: CSAREAPGTGGGYTF

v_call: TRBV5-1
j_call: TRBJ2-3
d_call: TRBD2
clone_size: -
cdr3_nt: TGCGCCAGCAGCACGAGGGAACTAGCGGACACAGATACGCAGTATTTT
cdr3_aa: CASSTRELADTDTQYF

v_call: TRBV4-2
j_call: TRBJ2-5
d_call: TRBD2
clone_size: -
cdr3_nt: TGTGCCAGCAGCCAAGACCCACTAGCGGGAGGGCCAGAGACCCAGTACTTC
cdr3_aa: CASSQDPLAGGPETQYF